The rows below give T cell receptor beta chains drawn from one sample of a study of memory B cells and T cells in multiple sclerosis. The method was immunoSEQ multiplex PCR; TCRdb's version includes in-frame clones alone and lacks a portion of them. This table holds 46,000 or so clones, roughly 80% found once. Their specific antigens are unknown. The material sequenced was PBMCs from blood kept in culture. Receptors were obtained from a human donor with multiple sclerosis. Both conserved end residues are part of each CDR3. The D gene is left open where the match is weak. Part of the rows lack a size; the others show once, few, many or a class for expanded clones.

clone_size,v_call,j_call,d_call,cdr3_aa,cdr3_nt
few,TRBV6-1,TRBJ2-7,.,CASRGLYEQYF,TGTGCCAGCAGGGGGCTCTACGAGCAGTACTTC
.,TRBV2,TRBJ2-7,TRBD1,CASRTGSPYEQYF,TGTGCCAGCAGGACAGGGTCTCCCTACGAGCAGTACTTC
.,TRBV2,TRBJ1-6,.,CASSVSVGESSPLHF,TGTGCCAGCAGTGTCTCGGTAGGGGAGAGTTCACCCCTCCACTTT
.,TRBV27,TRBJ1-2,.,CASSLSPGNYGYTF,TGTGCCAGCAGTTTATCACCGGGGAACTATGGCTACACCTTC
.,TRBV4-1,TRBJ2-1,TRBD1,CASSQYEGQGYNEQFF,TGCGCCAGCAGCCAGTACGAAGGACAGGGCTACAATGAGCAGTTCTTC
.,TRBV28,TRBJ1-5,.,CASSYRQVNAQPQHF,TGTGCCAGCAGTTATCGACAGGTTAATGCTCAGCCCCAGCATTTT
.,TRBV6-5,TRBJ2-7,.,CASSPGQLRSYEQYF,TGTGCCAGCAGCCCCGGACAGCTCCGCTCCTACGAGCAGTACTTC
few,TRBV4-1,TRBJ1-2,.,CASSQNVGREDYGYTF,TGCGCCAGCAGCCAAAACGTCGGAAGGGAGGACTATGGCTACACCTTC
.,TRBV9,TRBJ1-2,TRBD1,CASSIGDRGAYGYTF,TGTGCCAGCAGCATAGGGGACAGGGGGGCCTATGGCTACACCTTC
.,TRBV5-1,TRBJ1-2,.,CASSLANAGPDGYTF,TGCGCCAGCAGCTTGGCCAATGCAGGGCCGGATGGCTACACCTTC
.,TRBV5-4,TRBJ2-7,TRBD2,CASSLERGRNEQYF,TGTGCCAGCAGCTTGGAGCGGGGGAGGAACGAGCAGTACTTC
.,TRBV7-2,TRBJ1-6,.,CASSRSPGDPYNSPLHF,TGTGCCAGCAGCCGATCCCCGGGGGACCCATATAATTCACCCCTCCACTTT
once,TRBV4-3,TRBJ1-5,.,CASSPAADQPQHF,TGCGCCAGCAGTCCCGCGGCGGATCAGCCCCAGCATTTT
.,TRBV2,TRBJ2-1,.,CASSAAPGRYKDEQFF,TGTGCCAGCAGTGCCGCCCCGGGGAGGTATAAGGATGAGCAGTTCTTC
.,TRBV10-3,TRBJ2-7,TRBD1,CAGRGQGDEQYF,TGTGCCGGCCGGGGACAGGGCGACGAGCAGTACTTC
.,TRBV4-2,TRBJ1-3,.,CASSQDPGGRILGNTIYF,TGTGCCAGCAGCCAAGATCCTGGGGGAAGGATACTCGGAAACACCATATATTTT
.,TRBV7-9,TRBJ2-1,TRBD2,CASSLATGGSYNEQFF,TGTGCCAGCAGCTTAGCGACCGGGGGGTCCTACAATGAGCAGTTCTTC
.,TRBV27,TRBJ2-5,TRBD1,CASSSTGTAQETQYF,TGTGCCAGCAGTTCCACCGGGACAGCTCAAGAGACCCAGTACTTC
.,TRBV14,TRBJ1-6,.,CASSQEGGSSYNSPLHF,TGTGCCAGCAGCCAAGAAGGAGGGAGCTCCTATAATTCACCCCTCCACTTT
.,TRBV4-3,TRBJ1-1,.,CASSQSRQIEAFF,TGCGCCAGCAGCCAATCGAGACAGATTGAAGCTTTCTTT
.,TRBV5-1,TRBJ2-5,.,CASSKIRTAAQETQYF,TGCGCCAGCAGCAAGATTCGGACAGCGGCTCAAGAGACCCAGTACTTC
.,TRBV6-1,TRBJ1-1,.,CASSVRAQDTEAFF,TGTGCCAGCAGTGTTAGGGCGCAGGACACTGAAGCTTTCTTT
.,TRBV6-1,TRBJ1-5,.,CASMREGPSNQPQHF,TGTGCCAGCATGAGGGAGGGACCGAGCAATCAGCCCCAGCATTTT
.,TRBV2,TRBJ2-5,.,CASSEQQETQYF,TGTGCCAGCAGTGAACAGCAAGAGACCCAGTACTTC
.,TRBV7-2,TRBJ2-5,.,CASSLTQGWETQYF,TGTGCCAGCAGCTTAACGCAGGGATGGGAGACCCAGTACTTC
.,TRBV28,TRBJ1-2,.,CASSSRGSNYGYTF,TGTGCCAGCAGTTCCAGGGGTAGTAATTATGGCTACACCTTC
.,TRBV11-3,TRBJ1-1,.,CASSLGENTEAFF,TGTGCCAGCAGCTTGGGTGAGAACACTGAAGCTTTCTTT
.,TRBV7-8,TRBJ1-1,.,CASSPLAGVNTEAFF,TGTGCCAGCAGCCCTTTGGCAGGGGTGAACACTGAAGCTTTCTTT
.,TRBV27,TRBJ1-6,.,CASMRGYNSPLHF,TGTGCCAGCATGCGGGGTTATAATTCACCCCTCCACTTT
.,TRBV9,TRBJ1-4,.,CASSSSPGAFDYEKLFF,TGTGCCAGCAGCTCGAGTCCGGGGGCATTCGATTATGAAAAACTGTTTTTT
.,TRBV11-2,TRBJ2-7,.,CASSSQGRPHEQYF,TGTGCCAGCAGCTCGCAGGGGAGGCCACACGAGCAGTACTTC
.,TRBV19,TRBJ1-1,.,CASSPGMGAEAFF,TGTGCCAGTAGTCCTGGGATGGGAGCTGAAGCTTTCTTT
.,TRBV18,TRBJ2-3,.,CASSPDGGTDTQYF,TGTGCCAGCTCACCAGACGGAGGCACAGATACGCAGTATTTT
.,TRBV4-2,TRBJ2-5,TRBD2,CASSQVVGLAGQETQYF,TGTGCCAGCAGCCAAGTGGTAGGACTAGCGGGGCAAGAGACCCAGTACTTC
.,TRBV19,TRBJ2-1,TRBD1,CASRGQGDNEQFF,TGTGCCAGTAGGGGGCAGGGGGACAATGAGCAGTTCTTC
.,TRBV27,TRBJ1-1,.,CASSFSVGGGIGAFF,TGTGCCAGCAGTTTTTCCGTTGGGGGGGGGATTGGAGCTTTCTTT
once,TRBV5-1,TRBJ2-5,TRBD2,CASSLGPSLAGEETQYF,TGCGCCAGCAGCTTGGGGCCCTCACTAGCGGGGGAAGAGACCCAGTACTTC
.,TRBV7-2,TRBJ2-5,.,CASSTGPNQETQYF,TGTGCCAGCAGCACCGGGCCCAACCAAGAGACCCAGTACTTC
.,TRBV5-6,TRBJ2-5,.,CASSLDPGSETQYF,TGTGCCAGCAGCTTGGATCCGGGGTCCGAGACCCAGTACTTC
.,TRBV6-7,TRBJ1-1,.,CASSSAPNTEAFF,TGTGCCAGCAGTTCTGCACCGAACACTGAAGCTTTCTTT
.,TRBV6-5,TRBJ2-7,TRBD1,CASSYSGTGYEQYF,TGTGCCAGCAGTTATTCCGGGACAGGCTACGAGCAGTACTTC
.,TRBV6-5,TRBJ2-4,.,CASSGSGRGKNIQYF,TGTGCCAGCAGCGGCTCCGGCAGGGGAAAAAACATTCAGTACTTC
.,TRBV2,TRBJ2-5,TRBD2,CASSALAGVETQYF,TGTGCCAGCAGTGCACTAGCGGGGGTGGAGACCCAGTACTTC
.,TRBV2,TRBJ2-5,TRBD1,CASREITGGETQYF,TGTGCCAGCAGGGAGATAACAGGGGGAGAGACCCAGTACTTC
.,TRBV10-2,TRBJ2-2,.,CASSASGHPLTGELFF,TGCGCCAGCAGTGCATCCGGACACCCACTAACCGGGGAGCTGTTTTTT